These T cell receptor beta chains were read from a single sample in a study of blood T cell repertoires in COVID-19. Sequencing used immunoSEQ multiplex PCR; TCRdb keeps in-frame clones, though not all of them. This sample has 150,000 to 200,000 clones, with around 90% found just once. Sequenced: peripheral blood. The receptors were gathered from a man between 60 and 70 years old with acute or convalescent COVID-19. CDR3s include the opening cysteine and the closing phenylalanine or tryptophan. D genes are given only for firm matches. Clone size is not always given. Where it is, it says once, few, many or a class for expanded clones.

length	size	J	D	V	CDR3	DNA
14	NA	TRBJ1-1	NA	TRBV5-1	CASSSAGLNTEAFF	TGCGCCAGCAGCTCCGCGGGGTTGAACACTGAAGCTTTCTTT
15	few	TRBJ1-2	NA	TRBV15	CATSRDLIATYGYTF	TGTGCCACCAGCAGAGATCTGATAGCCACCTATGGCTACACCTTC
14	NA	TRBJ1-2	NA	TRBV6-1	CASSEAGGAEGYTF	TGTGCCAGCAGTGAAGCGGGAGGGGCGGAGGGCTACACCTTC
16	NA	TRBJ2-5	TRBD1	TRBV30	CAWSLGTGGGGETQYF	TGTGCCTGGAGTCTCGGGACAGGGGGGGGTGGAGAGACCCAGTACTTC
16	NA	TRBJ1-6	NA	TRBV5-1	CASSLGGTGDNSPLHF	TGCGCCAGCAGCTTGGGGGGCACAGGAGATAATTCACCCCTCCACTTT
15	NA	TRBJ2-1	TRBD2	TRBV15	CATSRALAGRDEQFF	TGTGCCACCAGCAGAGCACTAGCGGGCAGGGATGAGCAGTTCTTC
15	NA	TRBJ1-1	NA	TRBV12-5	CASGLVLDGNTEAFF	TGTGCTAGTGGTTTGGTACTCGATGGGAACACTGAAGCTTTCTTT
17	NA	TRBJ2-2	TRBD2	TRBV2	CASSEVERELISGELFF	TGTGCCAGCAGTGAAGTAGAGCGGGAGTTAATATCCGGGGAGCTGTTTTTT
13	NA	TRBJ1-2	NA	TRBV12-3/TRBV12-4	CASRSGGFYGYTF	TGTGCCAGCAGGAGCGGGGGATTCTATGGCTACACCTTC
14	NA	TRBJ1-1	NA	TRBV6-5	CASSYSLGGLGAFF	TGTGCCAGCAGTTACTCGTTGGGGGGTTTAGGAGCTTTCTTT
15	NA	TRBJ1-4	NA	TRBV5-6	CASSSAGGTNEKLFF	TGTGCCAGCAGCAGCGCGGGGGGGACTAATGAAAAACTGTTTTTT
13	NA	TRBJ1-2	TRBD1	TRBV10-3	CAITQGDFYGYTF	TGTGCCATTACGCAGGGGGATTTCTATGGCTACACCTTC
13	NA	TRBJ1-2	NA	TRBV7-9	CASSLAGLSGYTF	TGTGCCAGCAGCTTAGCGGGACTGTCGGGCTACACCTTC
12	NA	TRBJ1-2	TRBD1	TRBV2	CASRGQNYGYTF	TGTGCCAGCAGGGGACAGAACTATGGCTACACCTTC
14	NA	TRBJ2-2	TRBD1	TRBV5-1	CASSLEGATGELFF	TGCGCCAGCAGCTTGGAGGGGGCAACCGGGGAGCTGTTTTTT
14	NA	TRBJ1-1	NA	TRBV2	CASKFDRENTEAFF	TGTGCCAGCAAGTTCGACAGAGAGAACACTGAAGCTTTCTTT
15	NA	TRBJ1-2	NA	TRBV7-9	CASSLVGDPNYGYTF	TGTGCCAGCAGCTTAGTAGGAGATCCTAACTATGGCTACACCTTC
12	NA	TRBJ1-1	NA	TRBV5-4	CASKGGDTEAFF	TGTGCCAGCAAAGGGGGGGACACTGAAGCTTTCTTT
14	NA	TRBJ1-1	NA	TRBV7-9	CASTTTVPNTEAFF	TGTGCCAGCACAACGACAGTACCGAACACTGAAGCTTTCTTT
14	NA	TRBJ1-1	NA	TRBV5-1	CASRPGFMNTEAFF	TGCGCCAGCAGACCAGGGTTTATGAACACTGAAGCTTTCTTT
15	once	TRBJ2-1	NA	TRBV11-1	CASSSQSAGMDEQFF	TGTGCCAGCAGCTCCCAATCCGCAGGGATGGATGAGCAGTTCTTC
13	NA	TRBJ1-5	TRBD1	TRBV10-3	CATGQGLNQPQHF	TGTGCCACCGGACAGGGTCTGAATCAGCCCCAGCATTTT
20	NA	TRBJ2-1	TRBD2	TRBV24-1	CATSDSGLAGGDSSYNEQFF	TGTGCCACCAGTGATTCAGGACTAGCGGGGGGTGACAGCTCCTACAATGAGCAGTTCTTC
15	NA	TRBJ2-1	TRBD2	TRBV19	CASSKASGGALEQFF	TGTGCCAGTAGTAAGGCTAGCGGGGGGGCGCTGGAGCAGTTCTTC
16	once	TRBJ2-1	TRBD2	TRBV4-1	CASSQEATSGTNEQFF	TGCGCCAGCAGCCAAGAGGCGACTAGCGGGACGAATGAGCAGTTCTTC
12	few	TRBJ2-1	NA	TRBV27	CASARTDNEQFF	TGTGCCAGCGCCCGGACAGACAATGAGCAGTTCTTC
14	few	TRBJ1-2	NA	TRBV7-9	CASSLEQKSYGYTF	TGTGCCAGCAGCTTAGAACAGAAATCCTATGGCTACACCTTC
15	NA	TRBJ1-2	NA	TRBV30	CAWSVPLLPTNGYTF	TGTGCCTGGAGTGTCCCCCTCCTACCGACAAATGGCTACACCTTC
13	NA	TRBJ2-5	NA	TRBV27	CASSRAGQETQYF	TGTGCCAGCAGTCGCGCGGGCCAAGAGACCCAGTACTTC
16	NA	TRBJ1-1	NA	TRBV5-8	CASSFQGPTRNTEAFF	TGTGCCAGCAGCTTCCAGGGTCCGACTAGGAACACTGAAGCTTTCTTT
14	once	TRBJ1-1	TRBD1	TRBV6-5	CASSKQGWNTEAFF	TGTGCCAGCAGCAAACAGGGGTGGAACACTGAAGCTTTCTTT
15	NA	TRBJ1-2	NA	TRBV7-9	CASSLALTGGDGYTF	TGTGCCAGCAGCTTAGCGCTAACAGGCGGGGATGGCTACACCTTC
14	many	TRBJ2-7	NA	TRBV24-1	CATSDPNLAYEQYF	TGTGCCACCAGTGATCCTAACCTCGCCTACGAGCAGTACTTC
16	NA	TRBJ2-1	TRBD2	TRBV5-6	CASSPVAGGAYNEQFF	TGTGCCAGCAGCCCAGTAGCGGGGGGGGCCTACAATGAGCAGTTCTTC
14	once	TRBJ1-2	NA	TRBV5-4	CASSTGTDSYGYTF	TGTGCCAGCAGCACCGGGACGGACAGTTATGGCTACACCTTC
16	NA	TRBJ2-2	NA	TRBV7-9	CASRPRRPGNTGELFF	TGTGCCAGCAGGCCCCGCCGTCCAGGGAACACCGGGGAGCTGTTTTTT
14	NA	TRBJ1-1	NA	TRBV2	CASSGQFGNTEAFF	TGTGCCAGCAGTGGGCAGTTTGGGAACACTGAAGCTTTCTTT
14	NA	TRBJ1-6	NA	TRBV7-8	CASSLPSYNSPLHF	TGTGCCAGCAGCTTACCCAGCTATAATTCACCCCTCCACTTT
15	NA	TRBJ1-3	TRBD1	TRBV7-8	CASSPDRVTGNTIYF	TGTGCCAGCAGCCCGGACAGGGTTACTGGAAACACCATATATTTT
15	NA	TRBJ2-1	TRBD2	TRBV24-1	CATSGVGGSYNEQFF	TGTGCCACCAGTGGGGTGGGGGGGTCCTACAATGAGCAGTTCTTC
15	few	TRBJ1-2	NA	TRBV11-2	CASSLEAGPNYGYTF	TGTGCCAGCAGCTTAGAAGCAGGGCCTAACTATGGCTACACCTTC
16	NA	TRBJ1-2	TRBD1	TRBV5-1	CASSLAGTGRGYGYTF	TGCGCCAGCAGCTTGGCCGGGACAGGGCGTGGGTATGGCTACACCTTC
11	NA	TRBJ1-2	NA	TRBV20-1	CSVLTGYGYTF	TGCAGTGTCCTGACGGGTTATGGCTACACCTTC
15	once	TRBJ2-1	TRBD2	TRBV9	CASSASGGGGNEQFF	TGTGCCAGCAGCGCCAGCGGGGGGGGAGGGAATGAGCAGTTCTTC
13	NA	TRBJ1-2	TRBD1	TRBV5-5	CASTLQGAGGYTF	TGTGCCAGCACCTTGCAGGGGGCGGGTGGCTACACCTTC
13	NA	TRBJ1-2	NA	TRBV5-1	CASSFAGTYGYTF	TGCGCCAGCAGCTTCGCGGGGACCTATGGCTACACCTTC